These T cell receptor beta chains were read from a single sample in a study of OX40 agonist ivuxolimab in advanced cancers. Some clones are missing from TCRdb's copy, which holds only in-frame ones; the method was immunoSEQ multiplex PCR. The sample carries fewer than 11,000 clones, about 86% recorded once. The specimen was CD4+ or CD8+ T cells sorted from blood, collected in a trial of the OX40 agonist ivuxolimab. The source of these receptors is an adult with an advanced solid tumor such as melanoma, head and neck, liver or kidney cancer. Each CDR3 is given with its conserved first and last residue. D genes are given only for firm matches. Where a row states a size, it is once, few, many or the class of an expanded clone; other rows omit it.

CDR3	DNA	J	V	D	size
CAGTTNTGELFF	TGCGCCGGGACAACGAACACCGGGGAGCTGTTTTTT	TRBJ2-2	TRBV10-2	NA	few
CATRSGGAIEQYF	TGTGCCACCCGAAGCGGGGGGGCAATCGAGCAGTACTTC	TRBJ2-7	TRBV27	TRBD2	NA
CASSENGLDEQYF	TGCGCCAGCAGTGAGAACGGGTTGGACGAGCAGTACTTC	TRBJ2-7	TRBV10-1	NA	NA
CASTGVAGGQETQYF	TGTGCCAGCACTGGGGTAGCGGGGGGGCAAGAGACCCAGTACTTC	TRBJ2-5	TRBV2	TRBD2	NA
CASSTLDSTEAFF	TGTGCCAGCAGCACCTTAGACAGCACTGAAGCTTTCTTT	TRBJ1-1	TRBV9	NA	NA
CASTWGLGNYEQYF	TGTGCCAGTACTTGGGGACTAGGCAACTACGAGCAGTACTTC	TRBJ2-7	TRBV19	TRBD2	medium-sized
CASRLLLAGGQETQYF	TGTGCCAGCAGGCTTCTGCTAGCGGGGGGGCAGGAGACCCAGTACTTC	TRBJ2-5	TRBV27	TRBD2	NA
CASSLKGAVTDTQYF	TGTGCCAGCAGTTTAAAGGGGGCGGTGACAGATACGCAGTATTTT	TRBJ2-3	TRBV27	TRBD1	NA
CATPGLKETQYF	TGTGCCACCCCGGGACTAAAAGAGACCCAGTACTTC	TRBJ2-5	TRBV6-1	TRBD2	NA
CASSFQGQGYNEQFF	TGTGCCAGCAGCTTTCAAGGACAGGGCTACAATGAGCAGTTCTTC	TRBJ2-1	TRBV5-6	TRBD1	NA
CASSQTGTGISGELFF	TGTGCCAGCAGTCAGACCGGGACAGGGATTTCCGGGGAGCTGTTTTTT	TRBJ2-2	TRBV7-7	TRBD1	NA
CASSLGGNTIYF	TGTGCCAGCAGCTTAGGTGGAAACACCATATATTTT	TRBJ1-3	TRBV13	NA	NA
CASSLTGTGASAFF	TGTGCCAGCAGCTTAACCGGGACAGGGGCCTCTGCTTTCTTT	TRBJ1-1	TRBV7-3	TRBD1	NA
CASSLEGISGNTIYF	TGTGCCAGCAGCTTGGAAGGTATCTCTGGAAACACCATATATTTT	TRBJ1-3	TRBV5-4	NA	NA
CASSRTGGNEQYF	TGTGCCAGCTCTCGGACAGGGGGCAACGAGCAGTACTTC	TRBJ2-7	TRBV11-3	TRBD1	NA
CASGTSGLSYEQYF	TGTGCCAGCGGGACTAGCGGGCTCTCCTACGAGCAGTACTTC	TRBJ2-7	TRBV7-6	TRBD2	NA
CASSSPGQINSPLHF	TGTGCCAGCAGTTCGCCGGGACAGATTAATTCACCCCTCCACTTT	TRBJ1-6	TRBV6-5	TRBD1	NA
CASSDLTYEQYF	TGTGCCAGCAGCGATCTTACCTACGAGCAGTACTTC	TRBJ2-7	TRBV7-9	NA	NA
CASSAKTGVLADTQYF	TGTGCCAGCAGCGCGAAGACAGGGGTGCTTGCAGATACGCAGTATTTT	TRBJ2-3	TRBV9	TRBD1	NA
CASSFLRASYEQYF	TGTGCCAGCAGCTTTCTCAGGGCCTCCTACGAGCAGTACTTC	TRBJ2-7	TRBV5-5	NA	NA
CSVEKTSEGEEETQYF	TGCAGCGTTGAGAAGACTAGCGAGGGAGAAGAAGAGACCCAGTACTTC	TRBJ2-5	TRBV29-1	TRBD2	NA
CASSARQGTGELFF	TGTGCCAGCAGCGCCAGACAGGGCACCGGGGAGCTGTTTTTT	TRBJ2-2	TRBV7-9	TRBD1	NA
CASSLSTGEQYF	TGTGCCAGCAGCTTGTCGACGGGGGAGCAGTACTTC	TRBJ2-7	TRBV5-6	NA	NA
CASSELAGGPQETQYF	TGTGCCAGCAGCGAACTAGCGGGGGGACCCCAAGAGACCCAGTACTTC	TRBJ2-5	TRBV6-1	TRBD2	NA
CASSGTDPYEQYF	TGTGCCAGCAGTGGGACAGATCCCTACGAGCAGTACTTC	TRBJ2-7	TRBV10-3	TRBD1	NA
CASSLVAGGVYEQYF	TGTGCCAGCAGCTTGGTTGCAGGGGGCGTCTACGAGCAGTACTTC	TRBJ2-7	TRBV5-6	TRBD1	NA
CASGGSPNYGYTF	TGTGCCAGCGGTGGCAGCCCTAACTATGGCTACACCTTC	TRBJ1-2	TRBV2	NA	NA
CASSSGQGRHEQYF	TGTGCCAGCAGCTCCGGACAGGGGCGGCACGAGCAGTACTTC	TRBJ2-7	TRBV7-9	TRBD1	NA
CATSRDDWRAGTDFLLHF	TGTGCCACCAGCAGAGATGATTGGCGAGCCGGGACGGACTTTCTCCTCCACTTT	TRBJ1-6	TRBV15	NA	large
CASSPESGGPHTQYF	TGTGCCAGCTCACCCGAGAGCGGGGGGCCACATACGCAGTATTTT	TRBJ2-3	TRBV18	TRBD2	NA
CASSSGTGGSGNTIYF	TGTGCCAGCAGCTCCGGGACAGGGGGCTCAGGAAACACCATATATTTT	TRBJ1-3	TRBV13	TRBD1	NA
CASSEKPLSSYEQYF	TGTGCCAGCAGTGAAAAGCCTCTTAGCTCCTACGAGCAGTACTTC	TRBJ2-7	TRBV6-1	NA	NA
CASGFRTYKTPTNEKLFF	TGTGCTAGTGGTTTCAGGACTTATAAGACTCCAACTAATGAAAAACTGTTTTTT	TRBJ1-4	TRBV12-5	NA	NA
CASSTANYGYTF	TGTGCCAGCAGTACAGCTAACTATGGCTACACCTTC	TRBJ1-2	TRBV6-5	NA	NA
CASSPGPSYEQYF	TGTGCCAGCAGCCCTGGACCCTCCTACGAGCAGTACTTC	TRBJ2-7	TRBV7-9	NA	NA
CASSWTGDYGYTF	TGTGCCAGCAGCTGGACAGGGGACTATGGCTACACCTTC	TRBJ1-2	TRBV5-3	TRBD1	NA
CASSPRLETGNTEAFF	TGTGCCAGTAGTCCCCGGTTGGAAACAGGAAACACTGAAGCTTTCTTT	TRBJ1-1	TRBV19	NA	NA
CASSFRGTSGRTDTQYF	TGTGCCAGCAGCTTTCGAGGGACTAGCGGGCGCACAGATACGCAGTATTTT	TRBJ2-3	TRBV5-8	TRBD2	NA
CASSLPAQGRDGYTF	TGCGCCAGCAGCTTGCCCGCGCAGGGAAGGGATGGCTACACCTTC	TRBJ1-2	TRBV5-1	NA	NA
CASSYDWLSTDTQYF	TGTGCCAGCAGTTACGACTGGCTAAGCACAGATACGCAGTATTTT	TRBJ2-3	TRBV7-9	NA	NA
CASRGGQFSNQPQHF	TGTGCCAGCAGGGGGGGGCAGTTTAGCAATCAGCCCCAGCATTTT	TRBJ1-5	TRBV6-1	NA	NA
CASSPSGGAGEQYF	TGTGCCAGCAGCCCTAGCGGGGGGGCTGGGGAGCAGTACTTC	TRBJ2-7	TRBV7-8	TRBD2	NA